This entry lists 5 T cell receptor beta chains sequenced from one sample in a study of T cell repertoires in cytomegalovirus infection. Each CDR3 protein gets one entry after TCRdb re-called the reads with MiXCR. The profile covers about half a million distinct CDR3 sequences, with approximately 42% appearing a single time and roughly two fifths taken by the ten largest. These TCRs' antigens remain unknown. The source material was cultured PBMCs, sampled from culture after CMV antigen stimulation. Source of these receptors: a human donor in good health (CMV status not recorded). Some clones in this sample may be carry-over from other donors' samples.

The chain joins TRBV7-2 to TRBJ1-1, with D tentatively TRBD1 (6 bases). Deletions cut 1 base from V and 4 bases from J, with 10 bases between. This CDR3 is built from 14 residues. Germline values: CDR1 SGHTA, CDR2 FQGNSA. The CDR3 reads CASSLVDRSTEAFF. CDR3 sequence (DNA): TGTGCCAGCAGCTTAGTCGACAGGTCCACTGAAGCTTTCTTT.

This clonotype was recorded a few times. The V call is TRBV10-3, the J call TRBJ1-1; no firm D call. Germline values: CDR1 ENHRY, CDR2 SYGVKD. The length of the CDR3 is 15 residues. Trimming pared 0 bases from V and 4 bases from J, leaving 12 bases between. CDR3 in DNA: TGTGCCATCAGTGAGTCGTCGGGGTCGGTCACTGAAGCTTTCTTT. Translating gives CAISESSGSVTEAFF.

The chain has TRBV19 and TRBJ1-4; possibly TRBD1 for D (5 bases). CDR1 and CDR2 (germline): LNHDA, SQIVND (reference sequence). The CDR3 runs 15 residues. Deletions cut 9 bases from V and 8 bases from J, with 22 bases between. CDR3 sequence: CASTNKGFGAEKLFF. In DNA, the CDR3 is TGTGCCAGCACCAACAAGGGGTTCGGTGCGGAAAAACTGTTTTTT.

The chain combines TRBV7-2 with TRBJ2-3; D uncertain. The CDR3 is 11 amino acids. V was shortened by 8 bases and J by 4 bases, with 7 bases between the two germline ends. Germline V lookup: CDR1 SGHTA, CDR2 FQGNSA. CDR3 sequence reads: CASGLADTQYF. The CDR3 DNA reads TGTGCCAGCGGGTTGGCAGATACGCAGTATTTT.

This clonotype was seen repeatedly, ten times or more. The chain links TRBV19 to TRBJ2-7; no clear D gene. Trimming took off 3 bases at V and 5 bases at J, with 8 bases between the two ends. Germline V gene lookup returns CDR1 LNHDA and CDR2 SQIVND (reference sequence). CDR3 length: 12 amino acids. This CDR3 is CASSIVADEQYF. CDR3 nucleotides: TGTGCCAGTAGTATCGTGGCAGACGAGCAGTACTTC.